This T cell receptor (beta chain) was profiled in a study of T cell changes during pregnancy in multiple sclerosis. This clone was seen only once. Sequencing used immunoSEQ multiplex PCR; TCRdb keeps in-frame clones, though not all of them. The sample lists about 59,000 clones; 93% were seen once. J was trimmed by 7 bases and V by 5 bases; bases with no gene match: 8. CDR1 is SGHNT and CDR2 is YYREEE in the germline V gene (reference sequence). The length of the CDR3 is 13 residues. Sequenced here: CD8+ T cells from peripheral blood mononuclear cells, sampled in the third trimester of pregnancy. The J gene is TRBJ2-7, the V gene TRBV5-4; TRBD2 matches at 8 bases. The receptor comes from a female donor with multiple sclerosis, enrolled in a pregnancy study. Here the CDR3 DNA reads TGTGCCAGCAGTCCGGGACTAGTCGTAGAGCAGTACTTC. Amino acids: CASSPGLVVEQYF.